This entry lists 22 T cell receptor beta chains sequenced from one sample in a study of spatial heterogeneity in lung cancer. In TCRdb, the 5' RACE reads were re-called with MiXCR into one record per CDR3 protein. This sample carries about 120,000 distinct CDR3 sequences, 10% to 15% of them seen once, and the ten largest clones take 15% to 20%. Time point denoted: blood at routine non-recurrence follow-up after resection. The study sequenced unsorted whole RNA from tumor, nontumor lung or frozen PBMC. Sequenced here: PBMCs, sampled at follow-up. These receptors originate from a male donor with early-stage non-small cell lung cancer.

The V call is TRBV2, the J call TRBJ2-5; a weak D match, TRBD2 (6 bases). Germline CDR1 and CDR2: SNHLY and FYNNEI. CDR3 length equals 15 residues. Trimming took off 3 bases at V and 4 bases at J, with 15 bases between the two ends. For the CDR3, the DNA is TGTGCCAGCAGTGAGTCCCGGCAGGGAGGAGAGACCCAGTACTTC. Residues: CASSESRQGGETQYF.

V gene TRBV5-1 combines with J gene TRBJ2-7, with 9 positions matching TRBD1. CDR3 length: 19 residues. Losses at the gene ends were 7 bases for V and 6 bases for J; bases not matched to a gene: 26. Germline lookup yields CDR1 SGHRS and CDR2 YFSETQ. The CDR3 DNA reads TGCGCCAGCCGACCCCCCCCGGCCCCAGGACAGGGGCGGGAAGGCGAGCAGTACTTC. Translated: CASRPPPAPGQGREGEQYF.

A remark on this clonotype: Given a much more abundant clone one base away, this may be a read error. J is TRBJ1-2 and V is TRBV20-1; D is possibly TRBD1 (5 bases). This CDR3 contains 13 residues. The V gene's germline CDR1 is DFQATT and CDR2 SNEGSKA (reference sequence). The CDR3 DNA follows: TGCCGTGCTAGCCCCCAGGGTGTTTACGGCTACACCTTC. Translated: CRASPQGVYGYTF.

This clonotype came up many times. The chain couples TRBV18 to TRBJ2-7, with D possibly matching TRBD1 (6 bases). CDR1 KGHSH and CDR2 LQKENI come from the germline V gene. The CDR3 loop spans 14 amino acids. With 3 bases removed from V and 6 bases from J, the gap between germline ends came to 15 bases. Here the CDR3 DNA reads TGTGCCAGCTCACCGGGACATACCGACGGCGAGCAGTACTTC. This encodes CASSPGHTDGEQYF.

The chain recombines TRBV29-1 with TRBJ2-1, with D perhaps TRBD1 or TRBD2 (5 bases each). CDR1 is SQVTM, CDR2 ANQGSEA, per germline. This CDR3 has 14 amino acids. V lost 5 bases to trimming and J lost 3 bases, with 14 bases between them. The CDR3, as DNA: TGCAGCGTTCAAGGAGGACAAAGCTACAATGAGCAGTTCTTC. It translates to CSVQGGQSYNEQFF.

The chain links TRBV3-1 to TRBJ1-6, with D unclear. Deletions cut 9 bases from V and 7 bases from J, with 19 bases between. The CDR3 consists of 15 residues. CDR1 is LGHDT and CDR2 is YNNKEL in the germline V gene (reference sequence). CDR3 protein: CASAPREDRNSPLHF. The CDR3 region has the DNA TGTGCCAGTGCACCGAGGGAGGACCGAAATTCACCCCTCCACTTT.

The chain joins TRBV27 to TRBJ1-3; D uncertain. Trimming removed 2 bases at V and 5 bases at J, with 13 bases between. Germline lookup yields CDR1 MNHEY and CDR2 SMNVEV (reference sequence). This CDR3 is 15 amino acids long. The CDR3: CASSLSIWSRNTIYF. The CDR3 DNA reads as TGTGCCAGCAGTTTAAGTATATGGAGCCGAAACACCATATATTTT.

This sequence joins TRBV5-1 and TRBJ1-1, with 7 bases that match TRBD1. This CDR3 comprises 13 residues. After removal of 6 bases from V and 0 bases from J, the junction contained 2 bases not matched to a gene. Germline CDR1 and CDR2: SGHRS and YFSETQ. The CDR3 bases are TGCGCCAGCAAACAGGGGATGAACACTGAAGCTTTCTTT. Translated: CASKQGMNTEAFF.

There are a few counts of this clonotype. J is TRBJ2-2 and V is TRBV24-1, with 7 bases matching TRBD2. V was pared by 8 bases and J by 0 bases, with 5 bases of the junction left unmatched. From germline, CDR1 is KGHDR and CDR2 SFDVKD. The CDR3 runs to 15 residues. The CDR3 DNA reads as TGTGCCACCACTCCGACTAGCCCGAACACCGGGGAGCTGTTTTTT. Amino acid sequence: CATTPTSPNTGELFF.

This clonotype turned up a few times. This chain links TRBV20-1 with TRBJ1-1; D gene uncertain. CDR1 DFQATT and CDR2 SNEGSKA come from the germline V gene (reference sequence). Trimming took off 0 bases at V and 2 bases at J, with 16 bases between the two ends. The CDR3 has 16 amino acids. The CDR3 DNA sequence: TGCAGTGCTAGAGACGGATCGGGGTTGGGAAACACTGAAGCTTTCTTT. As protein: CSARDGSGLGNTEAFF.

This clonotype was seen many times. The CDR3 DNA reads as TGTGCCAGCAGTTTGCCTAAAGGGAACACTGAAGCTTTCTTT. Its translation: CASSLPKGNTEAFF. The rearrangement uses TRBV28 and TRBJ1-1; D is unresolved. This CDR3 comprises 14 residues. Germline loops: CDR1 MDHEN, CDR2 SYDVKM. V was clipped by 3 bases and J by 1 base, with 9 bases between them.

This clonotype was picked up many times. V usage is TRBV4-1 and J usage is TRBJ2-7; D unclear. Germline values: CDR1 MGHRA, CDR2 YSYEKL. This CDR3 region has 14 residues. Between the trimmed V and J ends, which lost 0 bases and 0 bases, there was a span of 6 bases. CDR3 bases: TGCGCCAGCAGCCAAGAGTGGGCCTCCTACGAGCAGTACTTC. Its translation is CASSQEWASYEQYF.

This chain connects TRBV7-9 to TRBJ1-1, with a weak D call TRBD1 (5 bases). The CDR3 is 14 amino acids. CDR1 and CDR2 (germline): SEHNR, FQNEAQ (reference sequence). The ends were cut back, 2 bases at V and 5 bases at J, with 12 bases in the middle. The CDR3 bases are TGTGCCAGCAGCTTAACAGGAGTACAGACTGAAGCTTTCTTT. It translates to CASSLTGVQTEAFF.

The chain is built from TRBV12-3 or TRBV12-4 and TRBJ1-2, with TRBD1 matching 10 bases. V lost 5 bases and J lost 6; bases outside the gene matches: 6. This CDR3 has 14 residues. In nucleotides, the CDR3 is TGTGCCAGCAGTCCGGACAGGGGGAGGCATGGCTACACCTTC. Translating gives CASSPDRGRHGYTF.

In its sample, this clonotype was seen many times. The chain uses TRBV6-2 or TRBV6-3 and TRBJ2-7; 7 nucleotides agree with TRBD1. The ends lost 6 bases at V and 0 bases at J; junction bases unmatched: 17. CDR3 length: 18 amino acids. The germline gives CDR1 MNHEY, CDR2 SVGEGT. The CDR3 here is CASRLRQGRGTISYEQYF. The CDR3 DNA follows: TGTGCCAGCAGGCTAAGACAGGGTCGCGGTACCATCTCCTACGAGCAGTACTTC.

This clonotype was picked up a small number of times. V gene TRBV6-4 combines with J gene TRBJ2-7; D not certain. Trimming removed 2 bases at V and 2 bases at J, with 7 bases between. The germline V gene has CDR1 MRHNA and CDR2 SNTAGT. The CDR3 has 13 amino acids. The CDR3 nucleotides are TGTGCCAGCAGTGACGGGGTAGCCTACGAGCAGTACTTC. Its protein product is CASSDGVAYEQYF.

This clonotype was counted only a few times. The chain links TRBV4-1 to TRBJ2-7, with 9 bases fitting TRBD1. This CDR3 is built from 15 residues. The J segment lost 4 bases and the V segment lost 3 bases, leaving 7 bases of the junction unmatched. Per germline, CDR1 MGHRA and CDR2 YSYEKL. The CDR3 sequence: CASSQDRGTIYEQYF. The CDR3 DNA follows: TGCGCCAGCAGCCAGGACAGGGGAACGATATACGAGCAGTACTTC.

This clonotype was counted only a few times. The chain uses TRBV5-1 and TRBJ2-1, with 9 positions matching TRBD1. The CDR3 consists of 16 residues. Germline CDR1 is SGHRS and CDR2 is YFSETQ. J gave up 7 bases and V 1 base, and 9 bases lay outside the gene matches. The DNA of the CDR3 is TGCGCCAGCAGCTTGCGCACAGGGGGCCAGAGGAATGAGCAGTTCTTC. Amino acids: CASSLRTGGQRNEQFF. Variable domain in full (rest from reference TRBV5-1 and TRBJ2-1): KAGVTQTPRYLIKTRGQQVTLSCSPISGHRSVSWYQQTPGQGLQFLFEYFSETQRNKGNFPGRFSGRQFSNSRSEMNVSTLELGDSALYLCASSLRTGGQRNEQFFGPGTRLTVL.

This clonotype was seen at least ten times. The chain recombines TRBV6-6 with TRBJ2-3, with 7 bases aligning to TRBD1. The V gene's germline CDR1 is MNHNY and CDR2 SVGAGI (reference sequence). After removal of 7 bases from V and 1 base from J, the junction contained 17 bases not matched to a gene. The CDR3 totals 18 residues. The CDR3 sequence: CASKSPREGGAGTDTQYF. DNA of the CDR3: TGTGCCAGCAAGAGTCCCCGAGAAGGGGGCGCGGGCACAGATACGCAGTATTTT.

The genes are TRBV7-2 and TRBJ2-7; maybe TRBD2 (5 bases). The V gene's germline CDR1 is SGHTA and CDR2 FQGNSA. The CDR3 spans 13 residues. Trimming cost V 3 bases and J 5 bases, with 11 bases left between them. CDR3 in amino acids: CASSFGVTDEQYF. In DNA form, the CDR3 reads TGTGCCAGCAGCTTCGGGGTAACCGACGAGCAGTACTTC.

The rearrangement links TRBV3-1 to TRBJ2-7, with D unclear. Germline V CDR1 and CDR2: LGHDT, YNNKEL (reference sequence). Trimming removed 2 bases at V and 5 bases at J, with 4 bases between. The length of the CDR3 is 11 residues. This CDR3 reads CASSQTNEQYF. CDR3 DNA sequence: TGTGCCAGCAGCCAAACCAACGAGCAGTACTTC.

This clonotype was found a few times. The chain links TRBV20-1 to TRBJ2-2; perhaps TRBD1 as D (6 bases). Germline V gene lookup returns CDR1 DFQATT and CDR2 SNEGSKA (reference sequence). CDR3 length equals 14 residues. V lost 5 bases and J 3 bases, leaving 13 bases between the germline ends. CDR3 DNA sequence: TGCAGTGCTCCCAGGGGATTTGACACCGGGGAGCTGTTTTTT. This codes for CSAPRGFDTGELFF.